The 21 T cell receptor beta chains below were found in one sample sequenced in a study of regulatory T cells in long-lasting Graves disease (dated by TCRdb to the early 2020s). The library was produced with multiplex PCR. TCRdb names Illumina HiSeq 4000 as the instrument used. TCR beta libraries were built with iRepertoire HTBI primers and Arm-PCR amplification of CDR3 regions. TCRdb reanalyzed the raw reads on its own, using fastp at Q25 for trimming and MiXCR for clone calling, and kept in-frame beta chains. Entries are consolidated by CDR3 protein sequence, retaining the most common genes and DNA. Within this sample are 420,000 or so distinct CDR3 sequences, with about a quarter of them counted one time only. Approximately 26% of the sample is in the top ten clones. Per the publication, the time point label means: persistent/refractory GD, antithyroid drugs over 5 years with positive TRAb. For both TCR sequencing and RNA sequencing, RNA was extracted from PBMCs in TRIzol.

Sequenced material: peripheral blood mononuclear cells (PBMCs), taken when the disease was refractory, from a patient treated with antithyroid drugs. The source is a female donor with Graves disease.

Ten or more counts support this clonotype. The CDR3 nucleotides are TGCAGTGCTAGGCGAACTAGTTTGTCCTACGAGCAGTACTTC. Translation: CSARRTSLSYEQYF. The chain has TRBV20-1 and TRBJ2-7, with D maybe TRBD2 (5 bases). Germline-derived CDR1 and CDR2 are DFQATT and SNEGSKA (reference sequence). V gave up 3 bases and J gave up 1 base, with 13 bases separating them. CDR3 length equals 14 residues.

The rearrangement links TRBV30 to TRBJ1-1; no clear D. The CDR3 is made up of 13 amino acids. The V gene's germline CDR1 is GTSNPN and CDR2 SVGIG (reference sequence). The V end was cut by 3 bases, the J end by 5 bases, with 13 bases between. The CDR3 protein is CAWSLTVGTEAFF. CDR3 DNA sequence: TGTGCCTGGAGCCTGACCGTGGGGACTGAAGCTTTCTTT.

Only a few counts were recorded for this clonotype. The CDR3 coding sequence is TGTGCCAGCAGCCGCACAGGAAGCAACAATGAGCAGTTCTTC. Residues: CASSRTGSNNEQFF. The rearrangement joins TRBV3-1 to TRBJ2-1, with D perhaps matching TRBD1 (5 bases). The V end lost 4 bases, the J end lost 5 bases, and 12 bases lay between the germline ends. Germline CDR1 is LGHDT and CDR2 is YNNKEL (reference sequence). The CDR3 length is 14 residues.

V gene TRBV7-2 combines with J gene TRBJ2-2, with 11 bases that match TRBD2. The CDR3 extends over 16 amino acids. Germline V CDR1 and CDR2: SGHTA, FQGNSA. V gave up 1 base and J gave up 4 bases; unmatched junction bases: 2. CDR3 DNA sequence: TGTGCCAGCAGCTTAGTAGCGGGAGGGATCACCGGGGAGCTGTTTTTT. Translated, it gives CASSLVAGGITGELFF.

The chain couples TRBV19 to TRBJ2-3, with D maybe TRBD1 (6 bases). The CDR3 is made up of 13 amino acids. V gave up 7 bases and J gave up 2 bases, with 10 bases separating them. The V gene's germline CDR1 is LNHDA and CDR2 SQIVND (reference sequence). The CDR3, as DNA: TGTGCCAGTAACCAGGGGCTCACAGATACGCAGTATTTT. It translates to CASNQGLTDTQYF.

This sequence joins TRBV5-1 and TRBJ2-5; D gene ambiguous. CDR3 length equals 14 residues. Per the germline V gene, CDR1 is SGHRS and CDR2 is YFSETQ. Trimming shortened V by 3 bases and J by 3 bases, and 12 bases separated the two germline ends. In DNA, the CDR3 is TGCGCCAGCAGCTACCGACCAGCCGAAGAGACCCAGTACTTC. It codes for CASSYRPAEETQYF.

This clonotype was picked up many times. The chain recombines TRBV29-1 with TRBJ1-4, with a weak D call TRBD1 (6 bases). Germline V gene data show CDR1 as SQVTM and CDR2 as ANQGSEA. V was shortened by 7 bases and J by 1 base, with 10 bases between the two germline ends. The CDR3 loop spans 13 amino acids. The CDR3 here is CSGTRGTNEKLFF. CDR3 coding DNA: TGCAGCGGGACCAGGGGAACTAATGAAAAACTGTTTTTT.

The chain recombines TRBV18 with TRBJ2-3; no definite D call. The ends were cut back, 0 bases at V and 5 bases at J, with 6 bases in the middle. The CDR3 is 13 residues long. Germline CDR1 reads KGHSH; CDR2 reads LQKENI. This CDR3 is CASSPPSKDTQYF. The CDR3 DNA sequence: TGTGCCAGCTCACCACCGTCGAAAGATACGCAGTATTTT.

This clonotype appeared many times. V and J are TRBV2 and TRBJ1-2; possible D gene TRBD1, 5 bases. Germline lookup yields CDR1 SNHLY and CDR2 FYNNEI. The CDR3 is 16 residues long. The V gene lost 4 bases and the J gene lost 6 bases, with 21 bases spanning the gap. The CDR3 loop is CASSVQPGPNGDGYTF. The CDR3 region has the DNA TGTGCCAGCAGTGTTCAACCGGGGCCAAATGGGGATGGCTACACCTTC.

The rearrangement joins TRBV14 to TRBJ1-1; a weak D match, TRBD1 (6 bases). Trimming took 6 bases from V and 8 from J, leaving 10 bases between them. From germline, CDR1 is SGHDN and CDR2 FVKESK. The length of the CDR3 is 11 residues. The CDR3 nucleotides read TGTGCCAGCAGAACTGGACAGGAAGCTTTCTTT. It translates to CASRTGQEAFF.

In regard to this clonotype: This may be a read error: a much more frequent sequence differs by one nucleotide. The chain links TRBV6-1 to TRBJ1-2; 8 bases are a match to TRBD1. Germline CDR1 is MNHNS and CDR2 is SASEGT. Germline trimming cut 6 bases from V and 4 bases from J; bases unmatched to any gene: 13. The CDR3 has 16 amino acids. The CDR3 DNA reads as TGTGCCAGCAGGGACGGACAGGGACCTCTTCCCTATGGCTACACCTTC. Protein product: CASRDGQGPLPYGYTF.

This rearrangement joins TRBV19 to TRBJ2-6; 8 nucleotides align to TRBD1. The CDR3 has 15 amino acids. Losses at the gene ends were 9 bases for V and 5 bases for J; bases not matched to a gene: 9. Germline CDR1 and CDR2: LNHDA and SQIVND (reference sequence). The CDR3 nucleotides are TGTGCCAGCAGCGCAGGGGGCGATTGGGCCAACGTCCTGACTTTC. It codes for CASSAGGDWANVLTF.

This clonotype was recorded many times. This sequence joins TRBV7-3 and TRBJ2-2, with 11 bases fitting TRBD2. Unmatched junction bases numbered 13, after V lost 5 bases and J lost 5 bases. CDR1 and CDR2 (germline): SGHTA, FQGTGA. CDR3 length: 18 residues. CDR3 protein: CASSLRVLAGAATGELFF. The DNA of the CDR3 is TGTGCCAGCAGCCTCAGGGTACTAGCGGGAGCGGCTACCGGGGAGCTGTTTTTT.

This clonotype was found many times. This chain links TRBV6-5 with TRBJ2-7; possibly TRBD1 or TRBD2 for D (5 bases each). The CDR3 runs to 13 residues. Per germline, CDR1 MNHEY and CDR2 SVGAGI. V was trimmed by 2 bases and J by 5 bases, leaving 10 bases between them. The CDR3 sequence: CASSYGTPDEQYF. The CDR3 DNA sequence: TGTGCCAGCAGTTACGGGACCCCTGACGAGCAGTACTTC.

A few counts support this clonotype. This chain uses TRBV10-3 with TRBJ1-5; D may be TRBD1 (5 bases). CDR3 length: 15 amino acids. The V end was cut by 3 bases, the J end by 0 bases, with 9 bases between. Per germline, CDR1 ENHRY and CDR2 SYGVKD. CDR3 nucleotides: TGTGCCATCAGTGATATAGGGACTAGCAATCAGCCCCAGCATTTT. This sequence encodes CAISDIGTSNQPQHF.

The chain joins TRBV30 to TRBJ2-7, with a possible D match to TRBD1 (6 bases). Trimming cost V 3 bases and J 6 bases, with 12 bases left between them. Per germline, CDR1 GTSNPN and CDR2 SVGIG (reference sequence). The CDR3 covers 12 residues. CDR3 coding DNA: TGTGCCTGGAGCGTGGCAGGGGTCGAGCAGTACTTC. Translating gives CAWSVAGVEQYF.

The chain carries TRBV6-2 or TRBV6-3 and TRBJ2-7; possibly TRBD1 for D (6 bases). The CDR3 extends over 14 amino acids. V was pared by 4 bases and J by 3 bases, with 13 bases between. The germline V gene has CDR1 MNHEY and CDR2 SVGEGT. CDR3 bases: TGTGCCAGCAGTTTGACAGGCAGAATCTACGAGCAGTACTTC. This encodes CASSLTGRIYEQYF.

The sample holds many counts of this clonotype. This chain connects TRBV11-2 to TRBJ1-4; possible D gene TRBD1, 6 bases. Between the trimmed V and J ends, which lost 5 bases and 7 bases, there was a span of 23 bases. The CDR3 has 17 amino acids. Germline values: CDR1 SGHAT, CDR2 FQNNGV. The CDR3 DNA sequence: TGTGCCAGCAGCCTCCGGGGGGGGCCGGCCCGTAGTGAAAAACTGTTTTTT. It is translated as CASSLRGGPARSEKLFF.

There are many counts of this clonotype. This rearrangement joins TRBV7-3 to TRBJ2-7; D is undetermined. The length of the CDR3 is 13 residues. Germline CDR1 reads SGHTA; CDR2 reads FQGTGA. Trimming stripped 1 base from V and 3 bases from J, with 7 bases between. CDR3 loop: CASSLNRNYEQYF. The CDR3 DNA is TGTGCCAGCAGCTTAAACAGAAACTACGAGCAGTACTTC. The full variable domain, its missing parts supplied by reference TRBV7-3 and TRBJ2-7, is GAGVSQTPSNKVTEKGKYVELRCDPISGHTALYWYRQSLGQGPEFLIYFQGTGAADDSGLPNDRFFAVRPEGSVSTLKIQRTERGDSAVYLCASSLNRNYEQYFGPGTRLTVT.

The rearrangement links TRBV29-1 to TRBJ1-2; 7 bases agree with TRBD1. CDR1 is SQVTM, CDR2 ANQGSEA, per germline. The CDR3 covers 13 residues. Germline trimming cut 7 bases from V and 7 bases from J; bases unmatched to any gene: 12. CDR3 in DNA: TGCAGCGCCCAGAGACAGGGCTGGCGTGGCTACACCTTC. Translating gives CSAQRQGWRGYTF.

This clonotype was recorded at least ten times. The chain links TRBV28 to TRBJ1-5; 8 bases fit TRBD1. CDR3 size: 15 residues. Per the germline V gene, CDR1 is MDHEN and CDR2 is SYDVKM. The V gene end was trimmed by 5 bases and the J gene end by 2 bases; junction bases not matched to a gene: 5. This CDR3 reads CASSRTDRGNQPQHF. In nucleotides, the CDR3 is TGTGCCAGCAGTCGAACGGACAGGGGCAATCAGCCCCAGCATTTT. Complete variable domain (other parts from reference TRBV28 and TRBJ1-5): DVKVTQSSRYLVKRTGEKVFLECVQDMDHENMFWYRQDPGLGLRLIYFSYDVKMKEKGDIPEGYSVSREKKERFSLILESASTNQTSMYLCASSRTDRGNQPQHFGDGTRLSIL.